The 27 T cell receptor beta chains presented below share a single source sample, sequenced in a study of response to subunit inactivated influenza vaccine (dated by TCRdb to the late 2010s). The method was RT-PCR. The instrument was an Illumina HiSeq 2500. Starting from the raw public reads, TCRdb applied fastp trimming at Q25, assembled clones with MiXCR and retained in-frame beta chains. CDR3 protein duplicates are merged, each entry listing the most common genes and DNA. For this sample there are about 520,000 distinct CDR3 sequences; roughly 7.9% appear just once. Roughly 13% of the sample comes from the top ten. The source was PBMCs from blood, collected around 25 months after vaccination. These receptor sequences come from a man between 50 and 70 years old who received an inactivated influenza vaccine. Donor details come from another sample of the same person, matched by shared clones.

CDR3 sequence reads: CASSQVVSYEQYF. CDR3 nucleotides: TGCGCCAGCAGCCAAGTTGTATCCTACGAGCAGTACTTC. The chain joins TRBV4-1 to TRBJ2-7; the D is unclear. Germline V gives CDR1 MGHRA, CDR2 YSYEKL. This CDR3 has 13 residues. V was shortened by 1 base and J by 1 base, with 5 bases between the two germline ends.

This clonotype appeared many times. V gene TRBV19 combines with J gene TRBJ2-7; a weak D match, TRBD1 (5 bases). Germline V gives CDR1 LNHDA, CDR2 SQIVND (reference sequence). Trimming removed 2 bases at V and 3 bases at J, with 8 bases between. This CDR3 region has 13 residues. The CDR3 protein is CASSISQVYEQYF. The CDR3 DNA reads as TGTGCCAGTAGTATATCACAGGTCTACGAGCAGTACTTC.

In its sample, this clonotype was seen many times. The chain has TRBV4-2 and TRBJ2-4, with D maybe TRBD2 (5 bases). Trimming took 0 bases from V and 0 from J, leaving 6 bases between them. Germline-derived CDR1 and CDR2 are LGHNA and YNFKEQ. There are 15 residues in the CDR3. The CDR3 spells CASSQEAGAKNIQYF. For the CDR3, the DNA is TGTGCCAGCAGCCAAGAGGCGGGAGCCAAAAACATTCAGTACTTC.

Ten or more counts support this clonotype. The chain links TRBV5-6 to TRBJ2-3; D ambiguous. CDR3 size: 15 residues. CDR1 and CDR2 (germline): SGHDT, YYEEEE. Trimming shortened V by 3 bases and J by 0 bases, and 11 bases separated the two germline ends. In DNA form, the CDR3 reads TGTGCCAGCAGCTCACCCATGAAAAGCACAGATACGCAGTATTTT. This codes for CASSSPMKSTDTQYF.

This clonotype was recorded a few times. The chain is built from TRBV6-2 or TRBV6-3 and TRBJ2-7, with 7 bases lining up with TRBD1. The V gene end was trimmed by 0 bases and the J gene end by 9 bases; junction bases not matched to a gene: 14. CDR3 length: 16 amino acids. The V gene's germline CDR1 is MNHEY and CDR2 SVGEGT. CDR3 loop: CASSYSHGQVLNRQYF. The CDR3 DNA is TGTGCCAGCAGTTACTCGCACGGACAGGTCTTGAATCGGCAGTACTTC.

This clonotype came up a few times. This chain joins TRBV6-5 and TRBJ2-1; 7 bases are a match to TRBD2. The germline CDR1 and CDR2 sequences are MNHEY and SVGAGI. The CDR3 extends over 12 amino acids. J gave up 9 bases and V 6 bases, and 5 bases lay outside the gene matches. The CDR3 spells CASSRTRFEQFF. DNA of the CDR3: TGTGCCAGCAGCCGGACTAGATTTGAGCAGTTCTTC.

This clonotype was seen many times. V usage is TRBV29-1 and J usage is TRBJ2-1, with TRBD2 matching 7 bases. The V segment lost 5 bases and the J segment 15 bases; nucleotides outside the gene matches: 4. The CDR3 spans 9 residues. Germline CDR1 SQVTM, CDR2 ANQGSEA. In nucleotides, the CDR3 is TGCAGCGTTAGGGAGGGGCGGTTCTTC. Its protein product is CSVREGRFF.

There are a few counts of this clonotype. J is TRBJ2-3 and V is TRBV20-1; D call uncertain. Per germline, CDR1 DFQATT and CDR2 SNEGSKA (reference sequence). The CDR3 contains 15 residues. Trimming cost V 0 bases and J 2 bases, with 12 bases left between them. The CDR3 is CSAREAPRATDTQYF. The CDR3 DNA is TGCAGTGCTAGAGAGGCCCCTAGGGCCACAGATACGCAGTATTTT.

This clonotype was observed a few times. The chain joins TRBV6-2 or TRBV6-3 to TRBJ2-3; 11 nucleotides match TRBD2. V was clipped by 1 base and J by 0 bases; unmatched bases: 12. Germline-derived CDR1 and CDR2 are MNHEY and SVGEGT. The CDR3 consists of 20 residues. The CDR3 DNA is TGTGCCAGCAGTTACTGGAGTAGCGGGAGGGCCGGACGAAGCACAGATACGCAGTATTTT. This sequence encodes CASSYWSSGRAGRSTDTQYF.

This clonotype came up many times. The V gene is TRBV29-1, the J gene TRBJ2-7; TRBD1 matches 8 bases. CDR3 length: 16 residues. V was clipped by 0 bases and J by 1 base; unmatched bases: 8. CDR1 is SQVTM, CDR2 ANQGSEA, per germline. For the CDR3, the DNA is TGCAGCGTTGAAGATATGGCAGGGGGCCTATCCTACGAGCAGTACTTC. Residues: CSVEDMAGGLSYEQYF.

In its sample, this clonotype was seen many times. The gene calls are TRBV20-1 and TRBJ2-1, with TRBD2 identical over 7 bases. There are 13 residues in the CDR3. V lost 5 bases and J lost 4; bases outside the gene matches: 5. Germline V gene lookup returns CDR1 DFQATT and CDR2 SNEGSKA (reference sequence). The CDR3 DNA reads as TGCAGTGCTTTTAGCGGGCCATACAATGAGCAGTTCTTC. It is translated as CSAFSGPYNEQFF.

This clonotype was observed many times. CDR3 protein: CASSKDPPQHF. As DNA, the CDR3 is TGTGCCAGCAGCAAGGATCCGCCCCAGCATTTT. The rearrangement joins TRBV21-1 to TRBJ1-5. TRBV21-1 is assigned pseudogene status. The CDR3 length is 11 residues.

The table lists this clonotype with many counts. The chain joins TRBV7-9 to TRBJ2-2, with 9 bases identical to TRBD2. Germline-derived CDR1 and CDR2 are SEHNR and FQNEAQ (reference sequence). After removal of 7 bases from V and 6 bases from J, the junction contained 9 bases not matched to a gene. This CDR3 has 15 residues. Here the CDR3 reads CASNLWLAGPGELFF. The CDR3, as DNA: TGTGCCAGCAACCTCTGGCTAGCGGGACCCGGGGAGCTGTTTTTT.

There are a few counts of this clonotype. The chain uses TRBV6-1 and TRBJ2-1; no clear D. From germline, CDR1 is MNHNS and CDR2 SASEGT. The CDR3 extends over 13 amino acids. The germline V and J ends were trimmed by 7 bases and 10 bases, with 17 bases remaining between them. CDR3 in amino acids: CASTHRGLSEQFF. CDR3 bases: TGTGCCAGCACCCACAGAGGATTGAGCGAGCAGTTCTTC.

The chain carries TRBV28 and TRBJ2-1; D is unclear. Trimming pared 11 bases from V and 2 bases from J, leaving 22 bases between. The length of the CDR3 is 16 residues. Germline loops: CDR1 MDHEN, CDR2 SYDVKM. Here the CDR3 DNA reads TGTGCCGCGCCCCCCTCCAATCTGGTAACCTACAATGAGCAGTTCTTC. The encoded protein is CAAPPSNLVTYNEQFF.

V and J are TRBV3-1 and TRBJ1-5, with D tentatively TRBD1 (5 bases). Trimming removed 5 bases from V and 0 bases from J, with 17 bases in between. This CDR3 contains 17 residues. CDR1 is LGHDT and CDR2 is YNNKEL in the germline V gene (reference sequence). The CDR3 loop reads CASSKGTRGSSNQPQHF. In DNA, the CDR3 is TGTGCCAGCAGCAAAGGGACCCGGGGTAGTAGCAATCAGCCCCAGCATTTT.

There are a few counts of this clonotype. The chain uses TRBV7-2 and TRBJ2-1; D may correspond to TRBD1 or TRBD2 (6 bases each). V gave up 2 bases and J gave up 5 bases, with 13 bases separating them. Germline lookup yields CDR1 SGHTA and CDR2 FQGNSA. This CDR3 is built from 15 residues. In DNA, the CDR3 is TGTGCCAGCAGCTTATTACAGGGAGGAAACAATGAGCAGTTCTTC. Translation gives CASSLLQGGNNEQFF. The complete variable domain, with remaining parts taken from reference TRBV7-2 and TRBJ2-1, reads GAGVSQSPSNKVTEKGKDVELRCDPISGHTALYWYRQSLGQGLEFLIYFQGNSAPDKSGLPSDRFSAERTGGSVSTLTIQRTQQEDSAVYLCASSLLQGGNNEQFFGPGTRLTVL.

This clonotype occurred a few times. This sequence joins TRBV7-2 and TRBJ1-4; 10 nucleotides line up with TRBD1. V shed 1 base, J shed 7 bases, and the junction held 6 bases outside the gene matches. This CDR3 is 16 amino acids long. Germline CDR1 reads SGHTA; CDR2 reads FQGNSA. Here the CDR3 DNA reads TGTGCCAGCAGCTTAGACGCGACAGGGGGCGGTGAAAAACTGTTTTTT. This sequence encodes CASSLDATGGGEKLFF.

DNA for the CDR3: TGTGCCAGCAGCTCCACCGGGACAGGCTTTTTTGAGCAGTACTTC. Translation: CASSSTGTGFFEQYF. V is TRBV7-3 and J is TRBJ2-7, with 8 positions matching TRBD1. The CDR3 has 15 amino acids. V trimming: 4 bases; J trimming: 7 bases; junction bases outside the gene matches: 12. Germline V gene data show CDR1 as SGHTA and CDR2 as FQGTGA.

This clonotype appeared a few times. CDR3 bases: TGTGCCATCAGCGGACCTCTCAATGAGCAGTTCTTC. This encodes CAISGPLNEQFF. The chain couples TRBV10-3 to TRBJ2-1; no clear D gene. V was clipped by 6 bases and J by 6 bases, with 9 bases between them. The CDR3 extends over 12 amino acids. The V gene's germline CDR1 is ENHRY and CDR2 SYGVKD.

As to this clonotype: Relative to the germline gene, one junction end is altered; a read error may explain this. The chain couples TRBV6-1 to TRBJ2-1, with TRBD2 matching over 7 bases. The CDR3 is 12 residues long. CDR1 is MNHNS, CDR2 SASEGT, per germline. CDR3 coding DNA: TGTGCCGGCAGTTTAGTTTGGGAGGGGCAGTTCTTC. Amino acid sequence: CAGSLVWEGQFF.

A single count supports this clonotype. The chain links TRBV19 to TRBJ2-6; TRBD1 matches at 9 bases. CDR1 is LNHDA and CDR2 is SQIVND in the germline V gene (reference sequence). Unmatched junction bases numbered 18, after V lost 6 bases and J lost 0 bases. This CDR3 spans 21 amino acids. The CDR3: CASSPNRGRIGTVSGANVLTF. The CDR3 nucleotides are TGTGCCAGTAGCCCGAACAGGGGGCGCATAGGGACCGTCTCTGGGGCCAACGTCCTGACTTTC.

In this sample, this clonotype turned up a few times. The V and J genes are TRBV5-4 and TRBJ2-3; D is perhaps TRBD1 (6 bases). The CDR3 extends over 15 amino acids. With 2 bases removed from V and 2 bases from J, the gap between germline ends came to 12 bases. CDR1 is SGHNT and CDR2 is YYREEE in the germline V gene (reference sequence). The DNA for the CDR3 is TGTGCCAGCAGCTTCGGGACACCAAACACAGATACGCAGTATTTT. Residues: CASSFGTPNTDTQYF.

This clonotype has just a few counts. CDR3 nucleotide sequence: TGTGCCACCAGTCCCGGCCTAGCGGGAGTCGTTGAGCAGTTCTTC. This gives the protein CATSPGLAGVVEQFF. The chain uses TRBV24-1 and TRBJ2-1; 10 bases line up with TRBD2. Trimming took 6 bases from V and 9 from J; bases not matched to a gene: 10. Per the germline V gene, CDR1 is KGHDR and CDR2 is SFDVKD. This CDR3 spans 15 amino acids.

V is TRBV5-1 and J is TRBJ2-7; a weak D match, TRBD1 (5 bases). The CDR3 extends over 12 amino acids. Germline V gene sequence: CDR1 SGHRS, CDR2 YFSETQ. V lost 4 bases, J lost 6 bases, and 11 bases lay in between. CDR3: CASSAGISEQYF. The CDR3 DNA is TGCGCCAGCAGCGCAGGGATCAGCGAGCAGTACTTC. Full variable domain (missing parts from reference TRBV5-1 and TRBJ2-7): KAGVTQTPRYLIKTRGQQVTLSCSPISGHRSVSWYQQTPGQGLQFLFEYFSETQRNKGNFPGRFSGRQFSNSRSEMNVSTLELGDSALYLCASSAGISEQYFGPGTRLTVT.

This clonotype was observed at least ten times. The CDR3 coding sequence is TGTGCCAGCAGCGTCCGACAGTTGAACACTGAAGCTTTCTTT. This gives the protein CASSVRQLNTEAFF. This chain connects TRBV7-2 to TRBJ1-1; a possible D gene is TRBD1 (5 bases). The V gene lost 5 bases and the J gene lost 0 bases, with 10 bases spanning the gap. CDR1 is SGHTA, CDR2 FQGNSA, per germline. The CDR3 is 14 residues long.

This clonotype was detected many times. The V gene is TRBV9, the J gene TRBJ2-6, with D unresolved. V was cut by 0 bases and J by 0 bases, with 4 bases left in between. The germline gives CDR1 SGDLS, CDR2 YYNGEE. The CDR3 runs 15 residues. In DNA, the CDR3 is TGTGCCAGCAGCGTAGAACACTCTGGGGCCAACGTCCTGACTTTC. Protein: CASSVEHSGANVLTF.